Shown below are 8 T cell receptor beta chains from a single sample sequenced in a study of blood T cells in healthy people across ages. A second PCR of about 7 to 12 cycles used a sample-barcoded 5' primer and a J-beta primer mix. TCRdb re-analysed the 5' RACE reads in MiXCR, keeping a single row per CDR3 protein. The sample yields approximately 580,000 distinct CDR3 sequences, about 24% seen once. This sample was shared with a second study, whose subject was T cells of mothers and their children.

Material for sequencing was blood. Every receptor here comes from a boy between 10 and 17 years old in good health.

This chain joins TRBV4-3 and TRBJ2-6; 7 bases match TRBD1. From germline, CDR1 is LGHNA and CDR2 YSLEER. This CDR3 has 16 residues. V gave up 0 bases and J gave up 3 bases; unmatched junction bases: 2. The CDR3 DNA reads TGCGCCAGCAGCCAAGATACAGGGGTTGGGGCCAACGTCCTGACTTTC. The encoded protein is CASSQDTGVGANVLTF.

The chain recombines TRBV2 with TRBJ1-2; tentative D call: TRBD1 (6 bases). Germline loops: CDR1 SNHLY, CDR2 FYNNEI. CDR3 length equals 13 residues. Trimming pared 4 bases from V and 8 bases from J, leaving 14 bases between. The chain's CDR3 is CASSAGGGEGYTF. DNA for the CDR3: TGTGCCAGCAGTGCTGGAGGGGGAGAGGGCTACACCTTC.

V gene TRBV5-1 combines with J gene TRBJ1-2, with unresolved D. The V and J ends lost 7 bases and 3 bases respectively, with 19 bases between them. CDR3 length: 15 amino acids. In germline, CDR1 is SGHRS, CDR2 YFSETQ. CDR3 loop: CASGYDSTAYYGYTF. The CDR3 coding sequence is TGCGCCAGCGGCTACGACTCCACTGCATACTATGGCTACACCTTC.

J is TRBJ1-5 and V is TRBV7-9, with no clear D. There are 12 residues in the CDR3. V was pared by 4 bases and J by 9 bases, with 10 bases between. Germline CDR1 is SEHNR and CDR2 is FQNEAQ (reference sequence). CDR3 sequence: CASSSQSLPQHF. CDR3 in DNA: TGTGCCAGCAGCTCCCAAAGTCTGCCCCAGCATTTT.

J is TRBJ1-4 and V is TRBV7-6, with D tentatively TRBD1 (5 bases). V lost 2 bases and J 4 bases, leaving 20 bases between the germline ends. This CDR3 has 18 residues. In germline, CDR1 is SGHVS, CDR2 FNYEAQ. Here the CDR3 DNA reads TGTGCCAGCAGCTTATCGTCTATGATCGGCGGGGGTAATGAAAAACTGTTTTTT. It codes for CASSLSSMIGGGNEKLFF.

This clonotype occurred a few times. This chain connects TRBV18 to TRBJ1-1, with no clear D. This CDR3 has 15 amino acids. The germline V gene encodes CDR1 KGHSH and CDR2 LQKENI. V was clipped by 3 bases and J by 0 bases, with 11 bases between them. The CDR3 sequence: CASSPPGLMNTEAFF. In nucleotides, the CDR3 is TGTGCCAGCTCACCCCCGGGCCTTATGAACACTGAAGCTTTCTTT.

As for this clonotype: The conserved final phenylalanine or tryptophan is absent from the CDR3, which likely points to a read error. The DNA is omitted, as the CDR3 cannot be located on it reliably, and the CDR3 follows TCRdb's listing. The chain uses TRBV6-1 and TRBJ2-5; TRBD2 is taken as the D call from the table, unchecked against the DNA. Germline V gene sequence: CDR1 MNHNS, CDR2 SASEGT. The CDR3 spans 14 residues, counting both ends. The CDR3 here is CASSERDSGTRYFV.

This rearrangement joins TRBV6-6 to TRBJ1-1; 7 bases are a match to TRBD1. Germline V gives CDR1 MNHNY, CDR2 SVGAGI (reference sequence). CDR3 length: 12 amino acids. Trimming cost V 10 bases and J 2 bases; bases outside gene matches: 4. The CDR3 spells CATWDSNTEAFF. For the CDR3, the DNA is TGTGCCACCTGGGACAGCAACACTGAAGCTTTCTTT.